The 11 T cell receptor beta chains given below trace back to one sample, sequenced in a study of blood T cell repertoires in COVID-19. Produced via immunoSEQ multiplex PCR; TCRdb's table is partial and in-frame only. The sample lists more than 35,000 clones; around four fifths were seen once. Material: peripheral blood. Receptors originate from an elderly woman with acute or convalescent COVID-19.

This clone has a handful of counts. V usage is TRBV19 and J usage is TRBJ1-2; 8 bases line up with TRBD1. The J segment lost 8 bases and the V segment lost 4 bases, leaving 6 bases of the junction unmatched. In germline, CDR1 is LNHDA, CDR2 SQIVND (reference sequence). The CDR3 totals 13 residues. In DNA form, the CDR3 reads TGTGCCAGTAGTACCACAGGGGGTGACGGCTACACCTTC. This translates into CASSTTGGDGYTF.

The V gene is TRBV19, the J gene TRBJ1-2; possible D gene TRBD1, 6 bases. V was pared by 8 bases and J by 7 bases, with 17 bases between. Germline values: CDR1 LNHDA, CDR2 SQIVND (reference sequence). The CDR3 runs 13 residues. CDR3 protein: CASSDNRESGYTF. In DNA form, the CDR3 reads TGTGCCAGTTCAGACAACAGGGAAAGTGGCTACACCTTC.

The rearrangement joins TRBV19 to TRBJ1-2, with D hard to call. With 5 bases removed from V and 6 bases from J, the gap between germline ends came to 16 bases. CDR3 size: 14 residues. From germline, CDR1 is LNHDA and CDR2 SQIVND (reference sequence). Here the CDR3 DNA reads TGTGCCAGTAGTCTAGGTGAAGGGAGGCATGGCTACACCTTC. This codes for CASSLGEGRHGYTF.

The rearrangement links TRBV6-5 to TRBJ1-1; 7 bases agree with TRBD1. This CDR3 spans 13 amino acids. The V segment lost 6 bases and the J segment 3 bases; nucleotides outside the gene matches: 4. The germline CDR1 and CDR2 sequences are MNHEY and SVGAGI. The CDR3 bases are TGTGCCAGCAGACGACAGGGAGACACTGAAGCTTTCTTT. This codes for CASRRQGDTEAFF.

Note on this clone: The junction does not match germline at one end; this may be a read error. V usage is TRBV7-2 and J usage is TRBJ2-2; D perhaps matches TRBD2 (5 bases). Per the germline V gene, CDR1 is SGHTA and CDR2 is FQGNSA. The CDR3 covers 13 residues. The CDR3 nucleotides read TGTGCCAGCAGCCTAGCCGGAGGCGGGGAGCTGTTTTTT. It codes for CASSLAGGGELFF.

This sequence joins TRBV9 and TRBJ1-5; 11 bases match TRBD1. The CDR3 is 16 amino acids. Per germline, CDR1 SGDLS and CDR2 YYNGEE. V was pared by 4 bases and J by 7 bases, with 10 bases of the junction left unmatched. The CDR3: CASSPGTGGTGQPQHF. For the CDR3, the DNA is TGTGCCAGCAGCCCGGGGACAGGGGGGACGGGGCAGCCCCAGCATTTT.

The CDR3 region has the DNA TGTGCCAGCAGTTCGGGGGGGGGCCTGAACACTGAAGCTTTCTTT. This translates into CASSSGGGLNTEAFF. V usage is TRBV28 and J usage is TRBJ1-1; a weak D match, TRBD1 (6 bases). CDR1 is MDHEN and CDR2 is SYDVKM in the germline V gene. The CDR3 consists of 15 residues. V lost 4 bases and J 0 bases, leaving 12 bases between the germline ends.

This clone came up a few times. V usage is TRBV30 and J usage is TRBJ1-1, with D possibly TRBD1 on 6 matching bases. Germline V gene data show CDR1 as GTSNPN and CDR2 as SVGIG (reference sequence). V was cut by 2 bases and J by 4 bases, with 11 bases left in between. The CDR3 extends over 13 amino acids. The CDR3 DNA sequence: TGTGCCTGGAGTCAACAGGGCCCCACTGAAGCTTTCTTT. It specifies CAWSQQGPTEAFF.

This clone has a count of ten or more. The V call is TRBV2, the J call TRBJ1-1, with a possible D match to TRBD1 (5 bases). This CDR3 has 14 amino acids. CDR1 SNHLY and CDR2 FYNNEI come from the germline V gene. V was trimmed by 11 bases and J by 6 bases, leaving 22 bases between them. CDR3 amino acids: CAARRGGGSPEAFF. CDR3 nucleotide sequence: TGTGCCGCCCGGAGGGGCGGGGGATCCCCTGAAGCTTTCTTT.

The CDR3 bases are TGTGCCAGCAGAAGTCGACAGGAAGGAAACTATGGCTACACCTTC. Translation gives CASRSRQEGNYGYTF. The V and J genes are TRBV6-6 and TRBJ1-2, with D perhaps TRBD1 (6 bases). Trimming stripped 6 bases from V and 2 bases from J, with 16 bases between. Germline values: CDR1 MNHNY, CDR2 SVGAGI (reference sequence). The CDR3 contains 15 residues.

The count of this clone is one. The CDR3 region is CASSVSPGLAGNQETQYF. The CDR3 DNA reads as TGTGCCAGCAGCGTCAGCCCGGGACTAGCGGGGAACCAAGAGACCCAGTACTTC. The rearrangement links TRBV9 to TRBJ2-5; 13 bases match TRBD2. Germline V gene data show CDR1 as SGDLS and CDR2 as YYNGEE. The CDR3 runs 18 residues. Trimming removed 2 bases from V and 0 bases from J; junction bases left unmatched: 7.